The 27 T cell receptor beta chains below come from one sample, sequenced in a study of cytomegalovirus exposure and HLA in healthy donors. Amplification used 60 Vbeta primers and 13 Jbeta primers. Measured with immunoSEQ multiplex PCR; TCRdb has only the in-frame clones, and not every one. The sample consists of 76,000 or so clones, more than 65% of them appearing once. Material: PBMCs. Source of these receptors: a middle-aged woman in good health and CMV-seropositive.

CDR3 sequence (DNA): TGTGCCTGGAGTGCGGGGACAGGGAAGCACACCATATATTTT. Translating it yields CAWSAGTGKHTIYF. The chain couples TRBV30 to TRBJ1-3, with 9 nucleotides matching TRBD1. The CDR3 runs 14 residues. The junction had 6 bases not matched to a gene; V was cut back by 1 base and J by 8 bases. From germline, CDR1 is GTSNPN and CDR2 SVGIG (reference sequence).

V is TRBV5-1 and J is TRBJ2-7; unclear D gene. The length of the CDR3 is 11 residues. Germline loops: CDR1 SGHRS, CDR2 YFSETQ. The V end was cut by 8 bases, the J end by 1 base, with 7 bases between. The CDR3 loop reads CARQESYEQYF. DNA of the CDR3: TGCGCCAGGCAGGAATCCTACGAGCAGTACTTC.

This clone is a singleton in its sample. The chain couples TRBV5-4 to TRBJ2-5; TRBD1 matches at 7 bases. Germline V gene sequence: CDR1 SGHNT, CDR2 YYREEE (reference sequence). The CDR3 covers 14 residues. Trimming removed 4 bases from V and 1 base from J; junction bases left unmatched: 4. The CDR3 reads CASSLTGSQETQYF. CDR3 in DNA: TGTGCCAGCAGCCTGACAGGGAGCCAAGAGACCCAGTACTTC.

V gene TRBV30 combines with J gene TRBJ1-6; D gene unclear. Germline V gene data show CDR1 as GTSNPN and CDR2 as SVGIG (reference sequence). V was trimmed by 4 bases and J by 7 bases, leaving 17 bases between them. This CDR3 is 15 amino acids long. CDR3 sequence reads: CAWTTQRTGNSPLHF. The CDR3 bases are TGTGCCTGGACAACTCAACGAACGGGGAATTCACCCCTCCACTTT.

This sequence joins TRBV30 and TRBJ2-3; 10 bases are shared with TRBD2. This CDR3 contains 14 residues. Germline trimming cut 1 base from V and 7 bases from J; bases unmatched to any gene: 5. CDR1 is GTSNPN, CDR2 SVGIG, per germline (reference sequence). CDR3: CAWSASGGDNTQYF. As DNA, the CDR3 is TGTGCCTGGAGTGCAAGCGGGGGGGACAATACGCAGTATTTT.

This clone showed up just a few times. CDR3 amino acids: CSVVTNRGGKAKNIQYF. CDR3 bases: TGCAGCGTTGTGACCAACAGGGGTGGTAAGGCCAAAAACATTCAGTACTTC. This chain joins TRBV29-1 and TRBJ2-4; TRBD1 matches 7 bases. V shed 4 bases and J 1 base; nucleotides not matched to a gene: 13. The CDR3 length is 17 residues. CDR1 and CDR2 (germline): SQVTM, ANQGSEA.

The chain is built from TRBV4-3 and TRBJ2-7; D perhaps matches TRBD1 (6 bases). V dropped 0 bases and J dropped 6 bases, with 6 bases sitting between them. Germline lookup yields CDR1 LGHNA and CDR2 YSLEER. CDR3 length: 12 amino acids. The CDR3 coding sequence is TGCGCCAGCAGCCAAGACAGGGGCGAGCAGTACTTC. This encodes CASSQDRGEQYF.

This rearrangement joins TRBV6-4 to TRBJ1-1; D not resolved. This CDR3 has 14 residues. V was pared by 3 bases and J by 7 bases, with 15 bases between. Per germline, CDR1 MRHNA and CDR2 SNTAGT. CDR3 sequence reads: CASSEGSGWGEAFF. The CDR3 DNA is TGTGCCAGCAGTGAAGGGTCGGGGTGGGGTGAAGCTTTCTTT.

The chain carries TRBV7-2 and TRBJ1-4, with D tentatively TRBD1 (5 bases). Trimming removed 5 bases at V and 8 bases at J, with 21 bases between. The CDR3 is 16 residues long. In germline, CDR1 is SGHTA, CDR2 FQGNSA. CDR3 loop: CASSARTKAGGEKLFF. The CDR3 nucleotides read TGTGCCAGCAGCGCCCGGACAAAAGCCGGAGGGGAAAAACTGTTTTTT.

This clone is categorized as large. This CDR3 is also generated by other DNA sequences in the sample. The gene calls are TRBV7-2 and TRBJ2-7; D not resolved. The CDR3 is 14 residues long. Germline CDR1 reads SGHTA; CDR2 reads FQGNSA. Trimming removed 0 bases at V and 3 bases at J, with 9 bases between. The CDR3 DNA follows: TGTGCCAGCAGCTTAGCTGGGTCGGGCTACGAGCAGTACTTC. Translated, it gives CASSLAGSGYEQYF. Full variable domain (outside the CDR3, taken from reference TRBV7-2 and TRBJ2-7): GAGVSQSPSNKVTEKGKDVELRCDPISGHTALYWYRQSLGQGLEFLIYFQGNSAPDKSGLPSDRFSAERTGGSVSTLTIQRTQQEDSAVYLCASSLAGSGYEQYFGPGTRLTVT.

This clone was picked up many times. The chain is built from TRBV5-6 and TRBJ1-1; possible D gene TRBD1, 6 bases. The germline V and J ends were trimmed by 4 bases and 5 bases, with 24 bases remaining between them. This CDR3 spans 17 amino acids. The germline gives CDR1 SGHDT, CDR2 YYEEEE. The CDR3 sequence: CASSHRYAGGPRTEAFF. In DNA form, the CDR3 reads TGTGCCAGCAGCCACCGCTACGCGGGGGGCCCGAGGACTGAAGCTTTCTTT.

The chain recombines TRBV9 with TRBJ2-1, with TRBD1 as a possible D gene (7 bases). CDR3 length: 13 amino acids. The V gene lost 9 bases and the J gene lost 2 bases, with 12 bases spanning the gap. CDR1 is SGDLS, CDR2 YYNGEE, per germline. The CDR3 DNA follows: TGTGCCACATCAGGGGGGCCCTACAATGAGCAGTTCTTC. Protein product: CATSGGPYNEQFF.

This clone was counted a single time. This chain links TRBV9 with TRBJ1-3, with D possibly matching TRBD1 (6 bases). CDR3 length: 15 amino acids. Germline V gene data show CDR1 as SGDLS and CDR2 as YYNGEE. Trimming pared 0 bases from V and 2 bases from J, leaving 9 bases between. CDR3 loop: CASSVAEGAGNTIYF. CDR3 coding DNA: TGTGCCAGCAGCGTAGCTGAGGGGGCTGGAAACACCATATATTTT.

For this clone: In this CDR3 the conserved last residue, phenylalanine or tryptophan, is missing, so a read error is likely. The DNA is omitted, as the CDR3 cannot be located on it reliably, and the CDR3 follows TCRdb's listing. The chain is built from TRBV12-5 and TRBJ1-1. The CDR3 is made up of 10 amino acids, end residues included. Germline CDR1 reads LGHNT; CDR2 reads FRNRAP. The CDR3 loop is CAGGPKAQPV.

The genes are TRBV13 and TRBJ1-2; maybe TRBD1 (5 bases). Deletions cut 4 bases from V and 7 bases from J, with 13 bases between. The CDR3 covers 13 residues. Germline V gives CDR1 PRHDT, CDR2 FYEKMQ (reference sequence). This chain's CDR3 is CASSSGGEGGYTF. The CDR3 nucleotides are TGTGCCAGCAGCTCCGGGGGGGAGGGTGGCTACACCTTC.

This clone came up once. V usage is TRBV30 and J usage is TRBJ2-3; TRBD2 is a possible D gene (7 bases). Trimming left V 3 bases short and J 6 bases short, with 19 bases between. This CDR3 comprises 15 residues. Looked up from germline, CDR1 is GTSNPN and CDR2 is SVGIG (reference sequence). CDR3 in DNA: TGTGCCTGGAGGAGGGAGGGGGTAGCCCTCGATACGCAGTATTTT. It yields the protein CAWRREGVALDTQYF.

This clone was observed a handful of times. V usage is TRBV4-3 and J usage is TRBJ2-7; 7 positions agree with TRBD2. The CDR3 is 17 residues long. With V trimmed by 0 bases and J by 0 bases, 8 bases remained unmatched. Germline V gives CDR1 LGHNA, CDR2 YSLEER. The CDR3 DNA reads TGCGCCAGCAGCCAAGATTGGGATGGCGGGAGCTCCTACGAGCAGTACTTC. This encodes CASSQDWDGGSSYEQYF.

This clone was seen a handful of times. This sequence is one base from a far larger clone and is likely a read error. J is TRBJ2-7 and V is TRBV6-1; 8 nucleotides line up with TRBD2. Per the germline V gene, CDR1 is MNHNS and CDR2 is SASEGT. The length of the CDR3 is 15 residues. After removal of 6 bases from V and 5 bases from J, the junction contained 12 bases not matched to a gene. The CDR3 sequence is CASRGLSGAGDEQYF. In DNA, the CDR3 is TGTGCCAGCAGGGGACTATCGGGAGCGGGGGACGAGCAGTACTTC.

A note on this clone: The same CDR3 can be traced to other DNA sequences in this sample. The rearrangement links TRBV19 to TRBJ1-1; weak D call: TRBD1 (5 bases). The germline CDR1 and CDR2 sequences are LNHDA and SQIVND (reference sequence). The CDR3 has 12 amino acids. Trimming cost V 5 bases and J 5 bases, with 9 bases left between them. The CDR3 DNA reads TGTGCCAGTAGTCCCTCAGGGACTGAAGCTTTCTTT. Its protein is CASSPSGTEAFF.

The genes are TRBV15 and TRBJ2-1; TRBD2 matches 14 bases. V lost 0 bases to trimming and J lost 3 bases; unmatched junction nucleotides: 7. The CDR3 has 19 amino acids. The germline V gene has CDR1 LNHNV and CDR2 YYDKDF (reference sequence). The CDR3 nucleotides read TGTGCCACCAGCAGAGACGGTAGACTAGCGGGAGGGAACTACAATGAGCAGTTCTTC. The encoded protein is CATSRDGRLAGGNYNEQFF.

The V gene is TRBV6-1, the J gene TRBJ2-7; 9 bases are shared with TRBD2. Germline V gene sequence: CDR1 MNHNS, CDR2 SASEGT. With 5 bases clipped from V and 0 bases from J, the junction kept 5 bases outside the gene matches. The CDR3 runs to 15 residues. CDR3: CASSNSGSSSYEQYF. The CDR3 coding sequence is TGTGCCAGCAGTAATAGCGGGAGTAGCTCCTACGAGCAGTACTTC.

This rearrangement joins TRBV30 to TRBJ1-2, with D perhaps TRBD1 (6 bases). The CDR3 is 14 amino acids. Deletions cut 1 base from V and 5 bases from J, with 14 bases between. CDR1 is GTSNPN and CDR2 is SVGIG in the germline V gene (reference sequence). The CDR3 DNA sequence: TGTGCCTGGAGTGGGAGACAGGCAAATTATGGCTACACCTTC. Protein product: CAWSGRQANYGYTF.

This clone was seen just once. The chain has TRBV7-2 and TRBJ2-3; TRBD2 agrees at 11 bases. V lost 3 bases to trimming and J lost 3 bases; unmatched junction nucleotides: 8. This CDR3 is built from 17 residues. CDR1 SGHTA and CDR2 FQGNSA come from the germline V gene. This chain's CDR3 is CASSFPMTSGATDTQYF. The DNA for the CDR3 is TGTGCCAGCAGCTTCCCAATGACTAGCGGGGCTACAGATACGCAGTATTTT.

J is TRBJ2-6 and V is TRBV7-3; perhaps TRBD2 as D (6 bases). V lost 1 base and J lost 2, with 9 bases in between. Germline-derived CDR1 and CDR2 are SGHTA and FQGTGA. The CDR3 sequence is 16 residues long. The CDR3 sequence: CASSLSGGAGANVLTF. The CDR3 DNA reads TGTGCCAGCAGCTTAAGCGGAGGGGCTGGGGCCAACGTCCTGACTTTC.

CDR3 residues: CASSRHSSLTGTNEKLFF. The CDR3 nucleotides are TGTGCCAGTAGCCGCCACTCGTCCCTGACAGGGACTAATGAAAAACTGTTTTTT. The genes are TRBV19 and TRBJ1-4; 7 positions match TRBD1. The CDR3 covers 18 residues. Looked up from germline, CDR1 is LNHDA and CDR2 is SQIVND (reference sequence). After removal of 6 bases from V and 2 bases from J, the junction contained 15 bases not matched to a gene.

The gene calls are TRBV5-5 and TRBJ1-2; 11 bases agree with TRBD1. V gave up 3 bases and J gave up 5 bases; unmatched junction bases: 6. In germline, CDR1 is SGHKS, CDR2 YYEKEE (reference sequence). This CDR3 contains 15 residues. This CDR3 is CASSWRDRGSYGYTF. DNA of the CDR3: TGTGCCAGCAGCTGGAGGGACAGGGGGTCGTATGGCTACACCTTC.

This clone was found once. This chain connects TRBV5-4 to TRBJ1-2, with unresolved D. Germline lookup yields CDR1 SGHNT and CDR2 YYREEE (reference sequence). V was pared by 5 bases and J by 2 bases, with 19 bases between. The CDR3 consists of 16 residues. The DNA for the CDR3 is TGTGCCAGCAGACCGGATCCCACGGGTAGCAACTATGGCTACACCTTC. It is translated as CASRPDPTGSNYGYTF.